The T cell receptor beta chain under discussion was sequenced for a study of blood T cells in healthy people across ages (dated by TCRdb to 2015 to 2017). For the wider study: In model experiments, template switching captured about one uniquely barcoded TCR beta cDNA molecule for every two T cells. Age-related changes in TCR beta repertoire diversity were measured in the study by deep sequencing normalized with unique cDNA molecular identifiers. The donors were divided into four age groups: young (average around 16 years), middle-aged (approximately 41), aged (roughly 60) and long-lived (nearly 85). Donors of different ages were randomly distributed across sequencing lanes to avoid experimental bias. Using the same blood draw, the study looked at two additional independent replicas of 1 million unique cDNA reads for two donors, one aged 18 to 30 and the other aged 80 or older. Findings and caveats that apply to the study as a whole: Observed TCR beta diversity per million T cells fell roughly linearly with age, and a significant reduction was already apparent by age around 40. Because the CMV infection status of the donors was unknown, age-related changes in expanded clonotypes may potentially have been confounded. Since profiling was done on bulk unsorted PBMCs, naive and antigen-experienced compartments could not be conclusively compared. Observed TCR beta diversity correlated strongly with the percentage of naive T cells measured by flow cytometry. Estimates of total diversity from one million sequenced T cells were regarded as lower bounds and underestimates. Compared with the aged group, the long-lived group had more naive CD4+ T cells, fewer expanded clones and increased TCR diversity, a pattern suggesting age selection.

As to this clonotype: The antigen it recognizes is unknown. Base quality data are lacking; no much larger clone is found one base away.

The library was built by means of 5' RACE. TCRdb shows the sequencer as Illumina HiSeq 2500. A second PCR of roughly 7 to 11 cycles was performed with a sample-barcoded 5' primer and a J-beta primer mix. A template-switch 5' adaptor carrying 12 random nucleotides introduced a unique molecular identifier onto each TCR beta cDNA molecule. Each sample yielded at least 3 million CDR3-containing paired-end reads. All of the RNA was converted into first-strand cDNA using the Mint cDNA synthesis kit, with a TRBC-specific oligonucleotide serving as the primer. After uracil-DNA glycosylase treatment, a first 18-cycle PCR used universal primers M1SS and BC2_uni_R on all cDNA. The study's processing was this. For normalization, 1 million high-quality reads, each with a distinct molecular identifier, were randomly selected from each sample. Instead of being binned into consensus sequences, reads that shared molecular identifiers were thrown out. MiTCR, set to a Q25 quality threshold and the strictest error-elimination algorithm, was used for CDR3 identification, clonotype clustering and error correction. Lower-bound total TCR beta diversity was estimated with a nonparametric unseen species model using Euler transformation. The public reads were reanalyzed by TCRdb: fastp trimming at Q25, MiXCR alignment, in-frame beta chains only. Every CDR3 protein is listed once, alongside the most common genes and DNA of its rows. TCRdb, not the authors, supplied the V and J calls. For this sample the table gives about a million distinct CDR3 sequences, of which roughly 48% were detected only once. The ten largest account for under 15% of the sample.

From the cysteine through the phenylalanine, the CDR3 covers 14 amino acids. Left in the record is the CDR3 DNA by itself, 42 bases read in frame from the first base. V is reduced by 6 bases and J by 3 bases, leaving a spacing of 15 bases between them. The roughly 37 donors, aged about 6 to 95 years, were systemically healthy Caucasian individuals from Russia. Each donor gave ten milliliters of peripheral blood, collected into EDTA-treated Vacutainer tubes. PBMCs were isolated by Ficoll-Paque density-gradient centrifugation, with at least 7 million obtained per sample. Total RNA was extracted from PBMCs with Trizol reagent, with at least 5.5 micrograms obtained per sample. Naive CD45RAhigh/CD27high T cell percentages were measured by flow cytometry on a PBMC aliquot from every donor.

The material sequenced was blood. The chain is made from TRBV12-3 or TRBV12-4 and TRBJ2-7; TRBD1 might be the D gene, on 5 matching bases. The source is a young man in good health. The nucleotide sequence is given as TGTGCCAGCAGCACAGGATCTCGTGTCTACGAGCAGTACTTC. Its translation is CASSTGSRVYEQYF.